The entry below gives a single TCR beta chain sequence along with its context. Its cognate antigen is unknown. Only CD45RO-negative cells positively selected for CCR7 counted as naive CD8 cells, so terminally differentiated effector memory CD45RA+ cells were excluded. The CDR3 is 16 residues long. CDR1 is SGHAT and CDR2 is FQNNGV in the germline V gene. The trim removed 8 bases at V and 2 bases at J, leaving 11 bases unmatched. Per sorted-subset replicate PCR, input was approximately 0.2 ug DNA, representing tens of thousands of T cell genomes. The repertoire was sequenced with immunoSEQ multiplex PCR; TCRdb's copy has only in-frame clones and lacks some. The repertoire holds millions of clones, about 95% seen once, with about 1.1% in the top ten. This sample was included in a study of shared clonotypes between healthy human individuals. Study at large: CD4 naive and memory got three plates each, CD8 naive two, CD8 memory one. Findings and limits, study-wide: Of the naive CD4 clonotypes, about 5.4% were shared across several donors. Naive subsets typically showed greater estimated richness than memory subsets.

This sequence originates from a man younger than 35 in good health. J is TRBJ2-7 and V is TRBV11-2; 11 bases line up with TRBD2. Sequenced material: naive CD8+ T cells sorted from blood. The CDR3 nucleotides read TGTGCCAGCGCAGACACTAGCGGGAGCTGGCCCTACGAGCAGTACTTC. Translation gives CASADTSGSWPYEQYF. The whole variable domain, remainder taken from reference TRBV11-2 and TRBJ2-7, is EAGVAQSPRYKIIEKRQSVAFWCNPISGHATLYWYQQILGQGPKLLIQFQNNGVVDDSQLPKDRFSAERLKGVDSTLKIQPAKLEDSAVYLCASADTSGSWPYEQYFGPGTRLTVT.